Shown below are 9 T cell receptor beta chains from a single sample sequenced in a study of T cells in Graves' hyperthyroidism and ophthalmopathy. TCR beta CDR3 sequences were amplified from RNA transcripts. HTBI primers were the set used in a first-round RT-PCR of the TCR CDR3. TCRdb fed the multiplex PCR reads into MiXCR, producing one record per CDR3 protein. This sample has 650,000 to 850,000 distinct CDR3 sequences, with around a sixth found just once. The material sequenced was blood. The receptor source for this set is a woman aged 50 to 60 with Graves' hyperthyroidism that later progressed to Graves' ophthalmopathy.

This clonotype was picked up a small number of times. The chain recombines TRBV6-2 or TRBV6-3 with TRBJ2-5; maybe TRBD1 (5 bases). The germline V gene has CDR1 MNHEY and CDR2 SVGEGT. The CDR3 runs 14 residues. Trimming removed 6 bases from V and 1 base from J, with 12 bases in between. CDR3 in amino acids: CASSLRTFQETQYF. The CDR3 DNA reads TGTGCCAGCAGCCTTCGGACATTCCAAGAGACCCAGTACTTC.

This clonotype was seen many times. V gene TRBV29-1 combines with J gene TRBJ1-2, with D possibly being TRBD1 (6 bases). V was cut by 2 bases and J by 4 bases, with 17 bases left in between. The CDR3 spans 15 residues. From germline, CDR1 is SQVTM and CDR2 ANQGSEA. This CDR3 reads CSVETGTGYAYGYTF. The CDR3 DNA reads TGCAGCGTTGAAACGGGAACAGGGTATGCCTATGGCTACACCTTC.

The rearrangement uses TRBV19 and TRBJ1-2; 10 nucleotides align to TRBD1. This CDR3 contains 17 residues. V lost 7 bases, J lost 2 bases, and 13 bases stayed unmatched. Germline V lookup: CDR1 LNHDA, CDR2 SQIVND (reference sequence). CDR3 protein: CASKARPGQGINYGYTF. CDR3 nucleotides: TGTGCCAGTAAGGCCAGACCGGGACAGGGGATCAACTATGGCTACACCTTC.

The rearrangement uses TRBV20-1 and TRBJ2-2; TRBD2 matches at 8 bases. This CDR3 has 16 amino acids. The trim removed 3 bases at V and 4 bases at J, leaving 10 bases unmatched. The V gene's germline CDR1 is DFQATT and CDR2 SNEGSKA (reference sequence). The CDR3 is CSASFLAGGLTGELFF. DNA for the CDR3: TGCAGTGCTAGTTTCTTGGCGGGGGGCCTCACCGGGGAGCTGTTTTTT.

This clonotype was seen a handful of times. The V and J genes are TRBV7-9 and TRBJ2-2; D is ambiguous. Trimming stripped 2 bases from V and 6 bases from J, with 7 bases between. Germline V gene lookup returns CDR1 SEHNR and CDR2 FQNEAQ (reference sequence). The CDR3 is made up of 13 amino acids. The CDR3 sequence is CASSLTVAGELFF. The CDR3 bases are TGTGCCAGCAGCTTAACGGTTGCCGGGGAGCTGTTTTTT.

The chain has TRBV5-1 and TRBJ2-1, with 7 bases identical to TRBD2. The length of the CDR3 is 15 residues. With 0 bases clipped from V and 2 bases from J, the junction kept 2 bases outside the gene matches. In germline, CDR1 is SGHRS, CDR2 YFSETQ. The CDR3 sequence: CASSLASGTYNEQFF. CDR3 nucleotide sequence: TGCGCCAGCAGCTTGGCTAGCGGTACCTACAATGAGCAGTTCTTC.

This clonotype was seen at least ten times. The V and J genes are TRBV3-1 and TRBJ2-1; TRBD2 aligns across 8 bases. CDR1 is LGHDT and CDR2 is YNNKEL in the germline V gene (reference sequence). The CDR3 consists of 15 residues. V dropped 5 bases and J dropped 6; count of bases not matched to a gene: 9. CDR3 loop: CASSTPGGGRNEQFF. Written as DNA, the CDR3 is TGTGCCAGCAGCACCCCGGGGGGGGGCCGCAATGAGCAGTTCTTC.

There are a few counts of this clonotype. This clone may be a read error of a much larger clone one base away. V and J are TRBV6-1 and TRBJ2-1; D gene ambiguous. Germline V gene data show CDR1 as MNHNS and CDR2 as SASEGT. This CDR3 has 11 residues. Written as DNA, the CDR3 is TGTGCCAGCGGCTCCAACAATGAGCAGTTCTTC. Encoded protein: CASGSNNEQFF.

In regard to this clonotype: A single base separates this from a much larger clone, so it may be a read error. V usage is TRBV5-1 and J usage is TRBJ1-2, with 7 bases matching TRBD1. CDR1 and CDR2 from the germline V gene are SGHRS and YFSETQ. The CDR3 is 14 amino acids. The CDR3 DNA sequence: TGCGCCAGCAGGCCGGAGACAGGGCCCTATGGCTACTCCTTC. It yields the protein CASRPETGPYGYSF.